This T cell receptor (beta chain) was captured in a study of blood T cell repertoires in COVID-19. The germline CDR1 and CDR2 sequences are DFQATT and SNEGSKA (reference sequence). The CDR3 covers 16 residues. Trimming at V came to 3 bases and at J to 8 bases, leaving 13 bases not matched to a gene. Some clones are missing from TCRdb's copy, which holds only in-frame ones; the method was immunoSEQ multiplex PCR. The repertoire holds about 290,000 clones, with over 85% as singletons. V usage is TRBV20-1 and J usage is TRBJ1-4; the match to TRBD1 covers 9 bases. Sequencing was done on a sample of peripheral blood. The receptor comes from a woman in her 30s with COVID-19, enrolled during active disease. CDR3 region: CSASGDRVPRVEKLFF. The CDR3 region has the DNA TGCAGTGCTAGTGGGGACAGGGTCCCTAGGGTGGAAAAACTGTTTTTT.